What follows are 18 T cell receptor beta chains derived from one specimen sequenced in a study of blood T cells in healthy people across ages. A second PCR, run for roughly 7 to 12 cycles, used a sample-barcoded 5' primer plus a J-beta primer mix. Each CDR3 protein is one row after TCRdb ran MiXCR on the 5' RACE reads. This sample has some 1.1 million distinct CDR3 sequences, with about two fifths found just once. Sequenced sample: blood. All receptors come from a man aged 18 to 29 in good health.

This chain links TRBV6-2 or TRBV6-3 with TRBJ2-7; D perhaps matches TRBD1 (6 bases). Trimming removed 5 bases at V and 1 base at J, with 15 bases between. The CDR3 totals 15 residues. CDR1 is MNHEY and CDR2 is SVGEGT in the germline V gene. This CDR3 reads CASSPISGQSYEQYF. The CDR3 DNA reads TGTGCCAGCAGTCCTATATCGGGACAATCCTACGAGCAGTACTTC.

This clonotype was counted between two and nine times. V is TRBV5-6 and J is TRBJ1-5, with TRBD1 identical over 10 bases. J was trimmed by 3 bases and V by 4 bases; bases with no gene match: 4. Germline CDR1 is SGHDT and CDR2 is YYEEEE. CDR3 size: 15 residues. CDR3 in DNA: TGTGCCAGCAGCGGCGGGACAGGGGACAATCAGCCCCAGCATTTT. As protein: CASSGGTGDNQPQHF.

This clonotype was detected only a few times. The DNA for the CDR3 is TGTGCCATCAGTGACCTAACCCCGACAGGCTACGAGCAGTACTTC. It encodes CAISDLTPTGYEQYF. This chain links TRBV10-3 with TRBJ2-7; possible D gene TRBD1, 6 bases. This CDR3 is built from 15 residues. V dropped 3 bases and J dropped 3 bases, with 15 bases sitting between them. The germline V gene has CDR1 ENHRY and CDR2 SYGVKD.

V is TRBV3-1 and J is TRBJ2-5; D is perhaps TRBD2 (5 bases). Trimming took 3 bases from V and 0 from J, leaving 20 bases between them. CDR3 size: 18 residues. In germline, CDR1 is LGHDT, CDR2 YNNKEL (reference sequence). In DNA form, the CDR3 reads TGTGCCAGCAGCCATGATGAGTCTAGCCTTCGGTACCAAGAGACCCAGTACTTC. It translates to CASSHDESSLRYQETQYF.

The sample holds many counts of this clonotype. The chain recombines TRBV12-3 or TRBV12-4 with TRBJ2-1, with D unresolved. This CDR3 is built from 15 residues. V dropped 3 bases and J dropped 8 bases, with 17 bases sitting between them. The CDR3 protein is CASSFVSSVGYEQFF. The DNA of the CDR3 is TGTGCCAGCAGTTTCGTCTCGAGCGTAGGGTATGAGCAGTTCTTC.

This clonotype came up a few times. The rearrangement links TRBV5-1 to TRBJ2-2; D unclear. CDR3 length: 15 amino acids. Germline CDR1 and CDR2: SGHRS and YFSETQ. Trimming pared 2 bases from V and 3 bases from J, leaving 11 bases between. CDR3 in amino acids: CASSFNSPDTGELFF. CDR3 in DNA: TGCGCCAGCAGCTTTAACAGTCCTGACACCGGGGAGCTGTTTTTT.

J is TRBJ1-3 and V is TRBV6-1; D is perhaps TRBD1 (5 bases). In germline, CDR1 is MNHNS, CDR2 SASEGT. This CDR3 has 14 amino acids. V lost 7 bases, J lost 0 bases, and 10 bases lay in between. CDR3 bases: TGTGCCAGCACGGGACGGTACTCTGGAAACACCATATATTTT. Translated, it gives CASTGRYSGNTIYF.

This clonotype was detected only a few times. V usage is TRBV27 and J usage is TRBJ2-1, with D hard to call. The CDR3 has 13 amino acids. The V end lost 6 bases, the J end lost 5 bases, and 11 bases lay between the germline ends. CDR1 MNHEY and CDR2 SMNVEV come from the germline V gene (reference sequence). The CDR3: CASSHSRDNEQFF. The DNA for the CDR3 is TGTGCCAGCAGCCACTCTAGGGACAATGAGCAGTTCTTC.

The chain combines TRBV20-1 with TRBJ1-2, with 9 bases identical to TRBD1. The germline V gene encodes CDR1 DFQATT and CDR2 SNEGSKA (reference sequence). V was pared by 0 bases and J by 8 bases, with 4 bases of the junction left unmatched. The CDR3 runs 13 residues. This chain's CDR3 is CSARDGDRDGYTF. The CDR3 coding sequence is TGCAGTGCTAGAGATGGGGACAGGGACGGCTACACCTTC.

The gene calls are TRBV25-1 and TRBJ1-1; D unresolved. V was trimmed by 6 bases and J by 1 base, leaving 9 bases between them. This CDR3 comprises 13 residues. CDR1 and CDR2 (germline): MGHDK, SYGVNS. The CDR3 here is CASRGLGNTEAFF. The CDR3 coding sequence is TGTGCCAGCAGAGGGTTGGGGAACACTGAAGCTTTCTTT.

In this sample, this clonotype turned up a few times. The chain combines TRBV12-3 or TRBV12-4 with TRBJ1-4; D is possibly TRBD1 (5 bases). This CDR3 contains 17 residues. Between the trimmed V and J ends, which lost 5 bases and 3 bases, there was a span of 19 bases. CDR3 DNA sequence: TGTGCCAGCAGTCGAGAAGGGGCAGGGAATGCTAATGAAAAACTGTTTTTT. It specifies CASSREGAGNANEKLFF.

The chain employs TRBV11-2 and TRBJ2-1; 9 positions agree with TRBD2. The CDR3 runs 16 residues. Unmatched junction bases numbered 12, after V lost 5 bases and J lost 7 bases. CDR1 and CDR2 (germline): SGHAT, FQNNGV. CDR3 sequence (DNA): TGTGCCAGCAGCACTCTAGCGGGACCGGCTTGGAATGAGCAGTTCTTC. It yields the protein CASSTLAGPAWNEQFF. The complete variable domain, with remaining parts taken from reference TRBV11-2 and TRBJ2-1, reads EAGVAQSPRYKIIEKRQSVAFWCNPISGHATLYWYQQILGQGPKLLIQFQNNGVVDDSQLPKDRFSAERLKGVDSTLKIQPAKLEDSAVYLCASSTLAGPAWNEQFFGPGTRLTVL.

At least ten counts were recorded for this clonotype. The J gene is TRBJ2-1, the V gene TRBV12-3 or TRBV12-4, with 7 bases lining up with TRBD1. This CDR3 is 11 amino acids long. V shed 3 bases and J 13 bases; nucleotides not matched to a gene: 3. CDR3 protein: CASSFDRAQFF. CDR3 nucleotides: TGTGCCAGCAGTTTCGACAGGGCTCAGTTCTTC.

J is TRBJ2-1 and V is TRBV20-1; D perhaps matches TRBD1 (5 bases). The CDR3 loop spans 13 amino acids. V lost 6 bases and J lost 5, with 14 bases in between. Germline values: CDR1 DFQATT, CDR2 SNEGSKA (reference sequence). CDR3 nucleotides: TGCAGTGCCAGCTCGGACACCAACAATGAGCAGTTCTTC. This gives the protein CSASSDTNNEQFF.

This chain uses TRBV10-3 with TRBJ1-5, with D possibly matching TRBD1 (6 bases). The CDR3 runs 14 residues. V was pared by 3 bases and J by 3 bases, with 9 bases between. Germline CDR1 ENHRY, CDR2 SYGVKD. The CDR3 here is CAISDGQINQPQHF. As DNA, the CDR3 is TGTGCCATCAGTGACGGACAGATCAATCAGCCCCAGCATTTT.

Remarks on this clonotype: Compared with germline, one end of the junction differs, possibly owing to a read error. The CDR3 DNA is TGCAGCATACCCCCAGGGTGGAGTAATTCGCCCCTCCACTTT. It codes for CSIPPGWSNSPLHF. V and J are TRBV20-1 and TRBJ1-6; perhaps TRBD1 as D (5 bases). The CDR3 spans 14 residues. Germline V lookup: CDR1 DFQATT, CDR2 SNEGSKA (reference sequence).

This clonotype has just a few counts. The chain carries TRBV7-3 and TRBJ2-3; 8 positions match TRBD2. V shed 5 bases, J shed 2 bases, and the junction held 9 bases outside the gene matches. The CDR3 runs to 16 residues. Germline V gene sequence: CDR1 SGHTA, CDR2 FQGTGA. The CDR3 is CASSLGPGGDTDTQYF. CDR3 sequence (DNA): TGTGCCAGCAGCCTAGGACCGGGGGGGGACACAGATACGCAGTATTTT.

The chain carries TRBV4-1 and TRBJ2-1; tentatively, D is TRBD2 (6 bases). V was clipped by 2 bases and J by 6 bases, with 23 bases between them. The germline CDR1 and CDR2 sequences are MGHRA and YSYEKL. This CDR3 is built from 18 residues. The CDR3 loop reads CASSQLALFKARGNEQFF. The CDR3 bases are TGCGCCAGCAGCCAACTAGCGCTCTTTAAAGCGAGAGGCAATGAGCAGTTCTTC.